This T cell receptor (beta chain) was identified in a study of glioma-infiltrating T cells after dendritic cell vaccination. Study-level points and caveats: Patients with more pretreatment TILs had longer time to progression and survival.

To note about this clone: No antigen is known for it.

Looked up from germline, CDR1 is SGHDT and CDR2 is YYEEEE. V was pared by 0 bases and J by 5 bases, with 8 bases of the junction left unmatched. This CDR3 has 17 residues. The assay was immunoSEQ multiplex PCR, and TCRdb's table has in-frame clones only and misses some. The sample records about 73,000 clones, over 70% being singletons. The rearrangement uses TRBV5-6 and TRBJ2-1; the match to TRBD2 covers 10 bases. The receptor was isolated from a human donor with glioblastoma. The material was blood, obtained before dendritic cell vaccination. The CDR3 DNA is TGTGCCAGCAGCTTGGATGGTAGCGGGGGGACCAACAATGAGCAGTTCTTC. Translation: CASSLDGSGGTNNEQFF.